The text below deals with one T cell receptor beta chain. Its antigen remains unidentified. No qualities accompany the bases; no much larger clone lies one base away. Sequencing was carried out with an Illumina NovaSeq 6000. Using 5'RACE with constant-segment primers, TCRalpha and TCRbeta cDNA libraries were constructed, with sample barcodes and unique molecular identifiers added in the process. RNA was extracted from every sample with Trizol reagent. Library amplification was performed in two PCR steps, and a second sample barcode and Illumina TruSeq adapters were introduced in the second step. Libraries were sequenced on an Illumina NovaSeq with 2 x 150 bp paired-end reads. In the authors' own workflow: With migec v1.2.7, reads were demultiplexed and then collapsed into UMI-guided consensus sequences. Using mixcr v2.1.11, UMI consensuses were aligned to TRA and TRB V and J templates and then assembled into clonotypes. Expanded or contracted clonotypes were those called significant by both edgeR and NoisET, with noise models trained on biological replicates. For edgeR calls, a false discovery rate-adjusted p below 0.01 and a log2 fold-change threshold of 1 were applied. As an exploratory analysis of dynamics, max-normalized trajectories of the 1000 most abundant clonotypes were examined by PCA with hierarchical clustering. Separately sequenced CD4+ and CD8+ repertoires were used to assign the CD4 or CD8 phenotype of responding clones. The public reads were reprocessed in TCRdb via fastp at Q25 and MiXCR, keeping in-frame beta chains. Identical CDR3 protein sequences are pooled into one entry, listed with their most common genes and DNA. None of the V and J calls come from the authors' own analysis; TCRdb made them. The sample table holds about 210,000 distinct CDR3 sequences, of which 27% were seen once. The top ten clonotypes cover over 9.5% of the sample.

This sample was taken from a study of T-cell memory formation after mild COVID-19 (dated by TCRdb to about 2021). About the full investigation: TCR sequence clusters from the two donors were largely donor specific. In a couple of donors, T-cell clones that expanded and contracted after mild COVID-19 were tracked by sequencing TCRalpha and TCRbeta repertoires over time. The cohort comprised two young, previously healthy adult volunteers, one female and one male. Results and caveats for the whole study, not just this receptor: The study included only a couple of mild cases, and larger cohorts that include severe cases with pre-infection samples were judged to be necessary. Clones contracting from day 15 to 85 had balanced CD4/CD8 phenotypes, while a second wave expanding from day 15 to 37 was biased towards CD4+. Contracting CD4+ clones were located mainly in the CM and EM memory subsets, whereas CD8+ clones were found to be enriched in EMRA. Some responding clones were detected in pre-infection memory, suggesting pre-existing cross-reactive memory T cells joined the SARS-CoV-2 response. The second-wave clones that peaked on day 37 were not confirmed to be SARS-CoV-2 specific.

Ficoll-Paque density gradient centrifugation was the method used to isolate PBMCs. Including cysteine and phenylalanine, the CDR3 has 14 amino acids. Only CDR3 DNA remains: 42 bases, in frame from the first base. V is pruned by 5 bases and J by 6 bases, leaving 5 bases of the junction without a gene match. Sequenced material: PBMCs or a T cell subset sorted from them (not recorded which). This TCR derives from an adult woman who had mild COVID-19 (a few samples of this study predate the infection). The sample titles of this study are shuffled in the database, so cell type and time point are left out; the donor was told from shared clones. The chain is assembled from TRBV12-3 or TRBV12-4 and TRBJ1-1, and TRBD1 matches 11 of the central bases. The CDR3 protein sequence reads: CASSPRTGGPEAFF. The nucleotides are TGTGCCAGCAGTCCCCGGACAGGGGGCCCTGAAGCTTTCTTT.